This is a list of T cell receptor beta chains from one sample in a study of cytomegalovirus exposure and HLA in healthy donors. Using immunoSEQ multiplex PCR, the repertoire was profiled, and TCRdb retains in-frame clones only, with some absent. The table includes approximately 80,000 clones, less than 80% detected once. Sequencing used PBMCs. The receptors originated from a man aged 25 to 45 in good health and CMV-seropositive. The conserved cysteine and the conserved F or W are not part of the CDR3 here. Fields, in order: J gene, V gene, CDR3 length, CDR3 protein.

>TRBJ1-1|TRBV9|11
ASSMGQGVEAF
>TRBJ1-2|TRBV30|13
PWTGLKTASYGYT
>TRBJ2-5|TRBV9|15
ASSARPGSLFQETQY
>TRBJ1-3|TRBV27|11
ASSPDTRNTIY
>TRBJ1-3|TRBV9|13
ASNRQGDSGNTIY
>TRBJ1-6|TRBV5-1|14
ASSLAGVTYNSPLH
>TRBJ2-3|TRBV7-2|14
ASSLRASGGLDTQY
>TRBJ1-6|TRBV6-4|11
ASSSGEDSPLH
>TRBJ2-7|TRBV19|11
ATSPGQGNEQY
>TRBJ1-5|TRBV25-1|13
ASSEFRDSNQPQH
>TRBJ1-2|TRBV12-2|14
ASRLEREGRNYGYT
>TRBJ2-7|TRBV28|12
ASLPGLAINEQY
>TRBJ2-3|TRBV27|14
ASSLYGTTAPNTQY
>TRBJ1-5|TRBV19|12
ASSQSGGYQPQH
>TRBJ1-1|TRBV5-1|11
ASSPGTNTEAF